Listed below are T cell receptor beta chains from one sample, sequenced in a study of T cell changes during pregnancy in multiple sclerosis. Measured with immunoSEQ multiplex PCR; TCRdb has only the in-frame clones, and not every one. The table shows 41,000 or so clones, with 90% occurring only once. Sequenced material: CD8+ T cells from peripheral blood mononuclear cells, taken in the third trimester of pregnancy. These receptors all come from a female donor with multiple sclerosis, enrolled in a pregnancy study. Each CDR3 is given with its conserved first and last residue. Each record gives: V gene, J gene, D gene, clone size, CDR3 DNA, CDR3 protein. The D gene is left open where the match is weak. The listing skips clone size in some rows; elsewhere it reads once, few, many or a size class.

V gene: TRBV5-1; J gene: TRBJ2-7; D gene: NA; clone size: NA; CDR3 DNA: TGCGCCAGCAGCCGAACAACCGGACAGGAGCAGTACTTC; CDR3 protein: CASSRTTGQEQYF
V gene: TRBV6-5; J gene: TRBJ2-3; D gene: NA; clone size: once; CDR3 DNA: TGTGCCAGCAGTGAAGAACTCCCGGCAGATACGCAGTATTTT; CDR3 protein: CASSEELPADTQYF
V gene: TRBV6-1; J gene: TRBJ2-3; D gene: TRBD2; clone size: NA; CDR3 DNA: TGTGCCAGCAGTGAGGCGGGGGGCACAGATACGCAGTATTTT; CDR3 protein: CASSEAGGTDTQYF
V gene: TRBV15; J gene: TRBJ1-2; D gene: NA; clone size: NA; CDR3 DNA: TGTGCCACCAGCAGCCCAGGGGCCTATGGCTACACCTTC; CDR3 protein: CATSSPGAYGYTF
V gene: TRBV5-6; J gene: TRBJ2-5; D gene: TRBD1; clone size: NA; CDR3 DNA: TGTGCCAGCAGCGATCAGGGGGCTAGAGAGACCCAGTACTTC; CDR3 protein: CASSDQGARETQYF
V gene: TRBV27; J gene: TRBJ2-5; D gene: TRBD2; clone size: NA; CDR3 DNA: TGTGCCAGCAGTCTAGCGGGAGCGGGGGGGACCCAGTACTTC; CDR3 protein: CASSLAGAGGTQYF
V gene: TRBV13; J gene: TRBJ2-3; D gene: TRBD2; clone size: NA; CDR3 DNA: TGTGCCAGCAGCCCGGCTAGCGGAGAAAGCACAGATACGCAGTATTTT; CDR3 protein: CASSPASGESTDTQYF
V gene: TRBV6-6; J gene: TRBJ2-3; D gene: TRBD2; clone size: NA; CDR3 DNA: TGTGCCAGCAGTTATTCTAGCGGGGGGGAATTCGATACGCAGTATTTT; CDR3 protein: CASSYSSGGEFDTQYF
V gene: TRBV7-3; J gene: TRBJ2-1; D gene: TRBD2; clone size: NA; CDR3 DNA: TGTGCCAGCAGCTCCTCTAGCGGGAGTTACAATGAGCAGTTCTTC; CDR3 protein: CASSSSSGSYNEQFF
V gene: TRBV6-1; J gene: TRBJ1-1; D gene: TRBD1; clone size: NA; CDR3 DNA: TGTGCCAGCAGTGACGGACAGGAGAACACTGAAGCTTTCTTT; CDR3 protein: CASSDGQENTEAFF
V gene: TRBV29-1; J gene: TRBJ2-3; D gene: TRBD2; clone size: NA; CDR3 DNA: TGCAGCGTTGAAGATTCTGGACTAGCAGGGTCAGATACGCAGTATTTT; CDR3 protein: CSVEDSGLAGSDTQYF
V gene: TRBV28; J gene: TRBJ2-7; D gene: TRBD1; clone size: NA; CDR3 DNA: TGTGCCAGCAGTTTAGGGACAGAGAGCTCCTACGAGCAGTACTTC; CDR3 protein: CASSLGTESSYEQYF
V gene: TRBV11-1; J gene: TRBJ2-3; D gene: TRBD2; clone size: NA; CDR3 DNA: TGTGCCAGCAGCTTAGCGGGAGGGACCACAGATACGCAGTATTTT; CDR3 protein: CASSLAGGTTDTQYF
V gene: TRBV19; J gene: TRBJ2-7; D gene: NA; clone size: NA; CDR3 DNA: TGTGCCAGTAGTATTTCCCTCGCCAGAACCTACGAGCAGTACTTC; CDR3 protein: CASSISLARTYEQYF
V gene: TRBV9; J gene: TRBJ1-2; D gene: NA; clone size: NA; CDR3 DNA: TGTGCCAGCAGCCCCGACTTCGGGTGGGGGGATGGCTACACCTTC; CDR3 protein: CASSPDFGWGDGYTF
V gene: TRBV19; J gene: TRBJ1-5; D gene: NA; clone size: NA; CDR3 DNA: TGTGCCAGTAGTACCGGTACTCGGCCCCAGCATTTT; CDR3 protein: CASSTGTRPQHF
V gene: TRBV2; J gene: TRBJ2-7; D gene: TRBD1; clone size: NA; CDR3 DNA: TGTGCCAGCAGTGATCTCCAGGACAGGGGAGGAGGCGAGCAGTACTTC; CDR3 protein: CASSDLQDRGGGEQYF
V gene: TRBV5-8; J gene: TRBJ2-7; D gene: TRBD1; clone size: NA; CDR3 DNA: TGTGCCAGCAGCTCCCCCGGGGACAGAGACTACGAGCAGTACTTC; CDR3 protein: CASSSPGDRDYEQYF
V gene: TRBV7-9; J gene: TRBJ2-3; D gene: TRBD1; clone size: NA; CDR3 DNA: TGTGCCAGCAGCTACCGGGGACAGCCAGTCACAGATACGCAGTATTTT; CDR3 protein: CASSYRGQPVTDTQYF
V gene: TRBV7-9; J gene: TRBJ1-5; D gene: NA; clone size: NA; CDR3 DNA: TGTGCCAGCAACCTGGTACGGAACTACAACCAGCCCCAGCATTTT; CDR3 protein: CASNLVRNYNQPQHF
V gene: TRBV6-5; J gene: TRBJ1-5; D gene: NA; clone size: NA; CDR3 DNA: TGTGCCTGCAGGCCGGGGAGTAGCAATCAGCCCCAGCATTTT; CDR3 protein: CACRPGSSNQPQHF
V gene: TRBV4-3; J gene: TRBJ2-7; D gene: NA; clone size: NA; CDR3 DNA: TGCGCCAGCAGCCAAGATAGGAACAGGGCCTACGAGCAGTACTTC; CDR3 protein: CASSQDRNRAYEQYF
V gene: TRBV5-4; J gene: TRBJ2-1; D gene: TRBD2; clone size: NA; CDR3 DNA: TGTGCCAGCAGCTTTAGCGGGAGGGGTTACAATGAGCAGTTCTTC; CDR3 protein: CASSFSGRGYNEQFF
V gene: TRBV2; J gene: TRBJ1-1; D gene: NA; clone size: NA; CDR3 DNA: TGTGCCAGCAGGGAGGCGGGGCCGAACACTGAAGCTTTCTTT; CDR3 protein: CASREAGPNTEAFF
V gene: TRBV28; J gene: TRBJ2-2; D gene: TRBD2; clone size: NA; CDR3 DNA: TGTGCCAGCAGTGGACTAGCGGAAAACACCGGGGAGCTGTTTTTT; CDR3 protein: CASSGLAENTGELFF
V gene: TRBV5-6; J gene: TRBJ1-2; D gene: NA; clone size: NA; CDR3 DNA: TGTGCCAGCAGCTTGTCAGGAATGGGGGCTATTAGCTATGGCTACACCTTC; CDR3 protein: CASSLSGMGAISYGYTF
V gene: TRBV5-1; J gene: TRBJ2-7; D gene: NA; clone size: NA; CDR3 DNA: TGCGCCAGCAAGGGGGTCAGGACCTACGAGCAGTACTTC; CDR3 protein: CASKGVRTYEQYF
V gene: TRBV19; J gene: TRBJ2-1; D gene: NA; clone size: NA; CDR3 DNA: TGTGCCAGTAGTATAGATAAGGAGAATGAGCAGTTCTTC; CDR3 protein: CASSIDKENEQFF
V gene: TRBV15; J gene: TRBJ2-1; D gene: TRBD2; clone size: NA; CDR3 DNA: TGTGCCAGCAAGCCAGGGACTAGCTCCTACAATGAGCAGTTCTTC; CDR3 protein: CASKPGTSSYNEQFF
V gene: TRBV7-9; J gene: TRBJ2-5; D gene: NA; clone size: NA; CDR3 DNA: TGTGCCAGCAGCTCAGGGGTGGAGACCCAGTACTTC; CDR3 protein: CASSSGVETQYF
V gene: TRBV6-1; J gene: TRBJ2-7; D gene: NA; clone size: NA; CDR3 DNA: TGTGCCAGCAGTGGTGTAGGGGAAGTCACCTACGAGCAGTACTTC; CDR3 protein: CASSGVGEVTYEQYF
V gene: TRBV5-6; J gene: TRBJ2-3; D gene: NA; clone size: NA; CDR3 DNA: TGTGCCAGCAGCAGTTCCATAGCGGTCCTGACCCCAGATACGCAGTATTTT; CDR3 protein: CASSSSIAVLTPDTQYF
V gene: TRBV4-3; J gene: TRBJ1-2; D gene: TRBD1; clone size: NA; CDR3 DNA: TGCGCCAGCAGCCAAGGACAGGGCGCGTACTATGGCTACACCTTC; CDR3 protein: CASSQGQGAYYGYTF
V gene: TRBV5-5; J gene: TRBJ1-2; D gene: NA; clone size: NA; CDR3 DNA: TGTGCCAGCAGCTTAAGACAGTTAAACTATGGCTACACCTTC; CDR3 protein: CASSLRQLNYGYTF
V gene: TRBV19; J gene: TRBJ1-1; D gene: TRBD1; clone size: NA; CDR3 DNA: TGTGCCAGTAGCGTCGACGGACAGGGGAGCGCTGAAGCTTTCTTT; CDR3 protein: CASSVDGQGSAEAFF